This T cell receptor (beta chain) is drawn from a study of immune evolution from preneoplasia to lung adenocarcinoma. Study results and caveats: Top clone share appeared to fall from AAH through AIS, MIA, adenocarcinoma.

As for this clone: Its target is unknown.

The CDR3 loop spans 11 amino acids. V lost 5 bases and J lost 6, with 7 bases in between. Germline V lookup: CDR1 SNHLY, CDR2 FYNNEI. Only in-frame clones appear in the TCRdb table, and some are missing; sequencing was by immunoSEQ multiplex PCR. The table has more than 2,000 clones, 84% seen once. Patient tissue came from resections in Japan or China, 2014–2017. The clonotype originates from a person in their sixties or seventies with lung adenocarcinoma. This chain connects TRBV2 to TRBJ2-5, with no clear D. The sample comprised FFPE lung adenocarcinoma in situ tissue. The DNA for the CDR3 is TGTGCCAGCAGTTGGAAAAAGACCCAGTACTTC. As protein: CASSWKKTQYF.